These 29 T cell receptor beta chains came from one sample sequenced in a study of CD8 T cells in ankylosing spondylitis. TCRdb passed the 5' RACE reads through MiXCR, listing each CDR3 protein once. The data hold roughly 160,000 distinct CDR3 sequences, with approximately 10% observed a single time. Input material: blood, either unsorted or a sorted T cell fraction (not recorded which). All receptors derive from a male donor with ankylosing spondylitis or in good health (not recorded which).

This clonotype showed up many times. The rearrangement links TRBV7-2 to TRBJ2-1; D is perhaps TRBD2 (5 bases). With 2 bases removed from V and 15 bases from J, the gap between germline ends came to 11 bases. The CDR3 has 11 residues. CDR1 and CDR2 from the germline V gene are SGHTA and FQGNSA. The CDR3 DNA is TGTGCCAGCAGCTTAAAGGAGGTTCTGTTCTTC. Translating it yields CASSLKEVLFF. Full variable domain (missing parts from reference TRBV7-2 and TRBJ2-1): GAGVSQSPSNKVTEKGKDVELRCDPISGHTALYWYRQSLGQGLEFLIYFQGNSAPDKSGLPSDRFSAERTGGSVSTLTIQRTQQEDSAVYLCASSLKEVLFFGPGTRLTVL.

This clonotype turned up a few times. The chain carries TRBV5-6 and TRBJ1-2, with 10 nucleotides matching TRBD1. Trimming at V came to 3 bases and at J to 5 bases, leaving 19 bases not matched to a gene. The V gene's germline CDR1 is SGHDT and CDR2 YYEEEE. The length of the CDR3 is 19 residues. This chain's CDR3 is CASSSEDRGRNIGLYGYTF. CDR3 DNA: TGTGCCAGCAGCTCAGAAGACAGGGGGCGCAATATTGGGTTATATGGCTACACCTTC.

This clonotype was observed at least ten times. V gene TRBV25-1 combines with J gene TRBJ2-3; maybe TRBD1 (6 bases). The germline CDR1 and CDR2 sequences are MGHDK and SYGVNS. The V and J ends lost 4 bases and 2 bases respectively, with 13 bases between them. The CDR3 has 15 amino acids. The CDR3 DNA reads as TGTGCCAGCAGTGCAGACAGGCGTGACACAGATACGCAGTATTTT. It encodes CASSADRRDTDTQYF. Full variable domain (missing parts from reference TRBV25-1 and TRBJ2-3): EADIYQTPRYLVIGTGKKITLECSQTMGHDKMYWYQQDPGMELHLIHYSYGVNSTEKGDLSSESTVSRIRTEHFPLTLESARPSHTSQYLCASSADRRDTDTQYFGPGTRLTVL.

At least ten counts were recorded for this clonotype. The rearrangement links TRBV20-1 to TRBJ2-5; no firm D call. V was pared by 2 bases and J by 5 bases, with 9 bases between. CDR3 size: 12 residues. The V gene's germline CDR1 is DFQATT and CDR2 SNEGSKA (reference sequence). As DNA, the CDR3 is TGCAGTGCTAGACCCCAGGCCGAGACCCAGTACTTC. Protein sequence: CSARPQAETQYF.

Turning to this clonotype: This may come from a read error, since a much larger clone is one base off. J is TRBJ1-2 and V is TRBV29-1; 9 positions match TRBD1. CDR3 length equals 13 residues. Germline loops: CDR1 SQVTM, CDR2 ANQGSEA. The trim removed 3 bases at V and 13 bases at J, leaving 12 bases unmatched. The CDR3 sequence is CSVDRQGVVSCTF. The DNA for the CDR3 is TGCAGCGTTGACCGACAGGGGGTGGTTAGCTGCACCTTC.

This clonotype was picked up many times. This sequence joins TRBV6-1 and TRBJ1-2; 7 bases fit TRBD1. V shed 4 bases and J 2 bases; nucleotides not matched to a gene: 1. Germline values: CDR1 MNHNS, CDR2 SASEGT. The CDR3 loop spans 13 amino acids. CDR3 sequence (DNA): TGTGCCAGCAGTGCACAGGGGAACTATGGCTACACCTTC. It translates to CASSAQGNYGYTF.

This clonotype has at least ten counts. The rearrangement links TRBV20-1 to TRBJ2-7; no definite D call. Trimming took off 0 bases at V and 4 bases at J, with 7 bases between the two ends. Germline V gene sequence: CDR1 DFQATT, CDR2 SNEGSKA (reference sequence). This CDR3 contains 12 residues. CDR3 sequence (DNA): TGCAGTGCTAGAGAGGGTCGGTACGAGCAGTACTTC. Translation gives CSAREGRYEQYF.

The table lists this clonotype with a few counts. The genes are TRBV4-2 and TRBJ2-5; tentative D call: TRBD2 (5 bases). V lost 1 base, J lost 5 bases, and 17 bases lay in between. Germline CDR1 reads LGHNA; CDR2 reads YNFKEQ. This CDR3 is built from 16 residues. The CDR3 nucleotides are TGTGCCAGCAGCCAAGGGTCGTGGAATACGGGGGAGACCCAGTACTTC. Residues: CASSQGSWNTGETQYF.

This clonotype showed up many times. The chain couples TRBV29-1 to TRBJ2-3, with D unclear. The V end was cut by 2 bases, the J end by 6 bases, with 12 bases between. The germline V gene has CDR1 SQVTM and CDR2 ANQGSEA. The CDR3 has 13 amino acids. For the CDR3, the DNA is TGCAGCGTTGAACCGGGCCCCCGGGATACGCAGTATTTT. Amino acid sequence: CSVEPGPRDTQYF.

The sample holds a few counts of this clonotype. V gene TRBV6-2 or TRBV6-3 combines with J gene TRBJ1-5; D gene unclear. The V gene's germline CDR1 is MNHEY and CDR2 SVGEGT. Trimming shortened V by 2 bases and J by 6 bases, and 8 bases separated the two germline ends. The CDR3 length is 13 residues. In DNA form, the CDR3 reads TGTGCCAGCAGTTACGGACCGGGTCAGCCCCAGCATTTT. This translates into CASSYGPGQPQHF.

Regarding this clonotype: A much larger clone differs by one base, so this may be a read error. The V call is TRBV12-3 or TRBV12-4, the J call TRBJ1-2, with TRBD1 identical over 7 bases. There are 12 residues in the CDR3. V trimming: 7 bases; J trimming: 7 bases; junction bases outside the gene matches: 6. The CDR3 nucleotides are TGTGCCAGCAATTTCCAGGGGGGTGGCTACACCTTC. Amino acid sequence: CASNFQGGGYTF.

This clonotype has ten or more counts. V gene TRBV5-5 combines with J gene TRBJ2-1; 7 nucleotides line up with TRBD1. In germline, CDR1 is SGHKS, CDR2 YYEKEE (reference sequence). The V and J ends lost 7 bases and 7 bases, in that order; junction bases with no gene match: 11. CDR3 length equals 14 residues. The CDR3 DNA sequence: TGTGCCAGCCGACAGGGAGTTTTTGAGAATGAGCAGTTCTTC. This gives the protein CASRQGVFENEQFF.

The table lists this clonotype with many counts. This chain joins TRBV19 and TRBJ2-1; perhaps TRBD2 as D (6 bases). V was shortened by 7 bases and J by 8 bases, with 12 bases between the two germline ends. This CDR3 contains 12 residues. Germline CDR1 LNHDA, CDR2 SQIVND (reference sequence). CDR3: CASTEGRDEQFF. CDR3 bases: TGTGCCAGTACGGAGGGTAGGGATGAGCAGTTCTTC.

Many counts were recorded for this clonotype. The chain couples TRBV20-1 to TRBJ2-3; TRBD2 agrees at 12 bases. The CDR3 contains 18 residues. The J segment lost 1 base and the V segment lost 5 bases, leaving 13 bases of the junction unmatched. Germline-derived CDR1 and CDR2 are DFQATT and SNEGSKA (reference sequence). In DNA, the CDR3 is TGCAGTGCTCTTAAGACTAGCGGGAGTTATTCCCGCACAGATACGCAGTATTTT. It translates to CSALKTSGSYSRTDTQYF.

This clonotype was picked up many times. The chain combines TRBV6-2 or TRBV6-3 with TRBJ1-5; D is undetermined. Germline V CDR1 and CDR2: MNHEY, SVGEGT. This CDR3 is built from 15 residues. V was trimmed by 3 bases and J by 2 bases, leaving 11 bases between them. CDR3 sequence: CASSYSGIGNQPQHF. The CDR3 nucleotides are TGTGCCAGCAGTTATTCGGGAATCGGCAATCAGCCCCAGCATTTT.

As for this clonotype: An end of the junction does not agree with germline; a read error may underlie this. Here the CDR3 reads CVSREGPTQETQYF. DNA for the CDR3: TGCGTCAGCAGGGAGGGGCCGACTCAAGAGACCCAGTACTTC. The V and J genes are TRBV5-1 and TRBJ2-5, with 7 bases matching TRBD2. CDR1 SGHRS and CDR2 YFSETQ come from the germline V gene. The CDR3 contains 14 residues.

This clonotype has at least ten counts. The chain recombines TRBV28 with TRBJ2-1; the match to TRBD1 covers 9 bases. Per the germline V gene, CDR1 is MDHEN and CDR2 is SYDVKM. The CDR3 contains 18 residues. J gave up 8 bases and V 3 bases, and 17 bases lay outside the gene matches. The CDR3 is CASSFLKGGGQGEHEQFF. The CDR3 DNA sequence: TGTGCCAGCAGTTTTCTAAAAGGGGGGGGACAGGGAGAGCATGAGCAGTTCTTC.

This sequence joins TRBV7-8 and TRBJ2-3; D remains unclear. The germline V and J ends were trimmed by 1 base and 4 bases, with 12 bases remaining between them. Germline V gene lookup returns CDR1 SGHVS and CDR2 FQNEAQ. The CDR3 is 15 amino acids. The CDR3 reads CASSLGLRSADTQYF. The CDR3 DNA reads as TGTGCCAGCAGCTTAGGCCTCAGGAGCGCAGATACGCAGTATTTT.

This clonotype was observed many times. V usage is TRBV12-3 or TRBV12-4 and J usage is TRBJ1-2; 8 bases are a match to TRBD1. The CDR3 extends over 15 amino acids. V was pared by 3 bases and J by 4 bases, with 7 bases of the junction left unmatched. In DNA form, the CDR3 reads TGTGCCAGCAGTTTCCAGGGGGCGAGTAGCTATGGCTACACCTTC. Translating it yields CASSFQGASSYGYTF.

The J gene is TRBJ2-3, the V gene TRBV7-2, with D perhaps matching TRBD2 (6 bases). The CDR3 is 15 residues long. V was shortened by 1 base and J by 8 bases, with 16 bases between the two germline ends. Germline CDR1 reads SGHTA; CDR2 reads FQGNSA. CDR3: CASSLGGSGVVTQYF. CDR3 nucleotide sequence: TGTGCCAGCAGCTTAGGAGGGTCGGGAGTCGTTACGCAGTATTTT. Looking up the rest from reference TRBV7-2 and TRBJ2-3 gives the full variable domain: GAGVSQSPSNKVTEKGKDVELRCDPISGHTALYWYRQSLGQGLEFLIYFQGNSAPDKSGLPSDRFSAERTGGSVSTLTIQRTQQEDSAVYLCASSLGGSGVVTQYFGPGTRLTVL.

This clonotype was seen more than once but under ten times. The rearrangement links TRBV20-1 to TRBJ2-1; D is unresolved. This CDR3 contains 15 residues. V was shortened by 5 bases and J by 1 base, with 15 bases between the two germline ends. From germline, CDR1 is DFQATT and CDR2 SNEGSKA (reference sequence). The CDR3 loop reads CSAFGWVDSYNEQFF. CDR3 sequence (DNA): TGCAGTGCTTTCGGTTGGGTAGATTCCTACAATGAGCAGTTCTTC.

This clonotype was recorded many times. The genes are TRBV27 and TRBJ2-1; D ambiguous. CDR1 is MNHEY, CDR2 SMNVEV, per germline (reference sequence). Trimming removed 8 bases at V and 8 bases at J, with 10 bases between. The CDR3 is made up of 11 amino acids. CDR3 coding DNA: TGTGCCAGCGGCCCAGGCCATGAGCAGTTCTTC. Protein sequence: CASGPGHEQFF.

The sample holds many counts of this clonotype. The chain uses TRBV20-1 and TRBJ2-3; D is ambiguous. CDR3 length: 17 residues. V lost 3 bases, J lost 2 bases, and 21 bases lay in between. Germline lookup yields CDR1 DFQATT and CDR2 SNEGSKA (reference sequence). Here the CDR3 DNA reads TGCAGTGCTAGGCCCTCTTTGTCTGGCGGTCCCACAGATACGCAGTATTTT. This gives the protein CSARPSLSGGPTDTQYF.

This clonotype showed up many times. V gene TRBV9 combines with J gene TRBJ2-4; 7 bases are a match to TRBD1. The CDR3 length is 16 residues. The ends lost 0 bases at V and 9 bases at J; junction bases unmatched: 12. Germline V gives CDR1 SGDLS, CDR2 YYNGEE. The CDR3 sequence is CASSVEAGIAGGIQYF. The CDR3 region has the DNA TGTGCCAGCAGCGTAGAGGCCGGGATAGCAGGGGGCATTCAGTACTTC.

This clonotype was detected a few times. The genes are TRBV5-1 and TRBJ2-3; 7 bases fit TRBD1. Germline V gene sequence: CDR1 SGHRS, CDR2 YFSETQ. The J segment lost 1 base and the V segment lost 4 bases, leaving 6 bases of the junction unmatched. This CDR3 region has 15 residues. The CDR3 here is CASSIRDSRTDTQYF. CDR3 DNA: TGCGCCAGCAGCATACGGGACAGCCGCACAGATACGCAGTATTTT.

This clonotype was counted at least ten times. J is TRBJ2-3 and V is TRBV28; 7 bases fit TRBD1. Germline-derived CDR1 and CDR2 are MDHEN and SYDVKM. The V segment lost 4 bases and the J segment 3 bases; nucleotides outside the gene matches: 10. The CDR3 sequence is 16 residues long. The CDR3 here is CASSSTGWGTTDTQYF. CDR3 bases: TGTGCCAGCAGTTCGACAGGGTGGGGGACGACAGATACGCAGTATTTT.

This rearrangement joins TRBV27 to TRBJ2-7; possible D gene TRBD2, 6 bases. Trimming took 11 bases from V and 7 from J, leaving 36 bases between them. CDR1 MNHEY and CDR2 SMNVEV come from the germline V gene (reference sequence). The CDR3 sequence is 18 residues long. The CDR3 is CAFSFSREWIPPVWEQYF. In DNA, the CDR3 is TGTGCCTTCAGTTTTTCCCGGGAGTGGATCCCGCCCGTCTGGGAGCAGTACTTC.

The DNA of the CDR3 is TGTGCCAGTGCCCCCGGACAGTTCAAGGGCGACACCATATATTTT. Translating it yields CASAPGQFKGDTIYF. The gene calls are TRBV19 and TRBJ1-3; tentatively, D is TRBD1 (6 bases). The CDR3 consists of 15 residues. Looked up from germline, CDR1 is LNHDA and CDR2 is SQIVND (reference sequence). V was shortened by 8 bases and J by 8 bases, with 22 bases between the two germline ends.

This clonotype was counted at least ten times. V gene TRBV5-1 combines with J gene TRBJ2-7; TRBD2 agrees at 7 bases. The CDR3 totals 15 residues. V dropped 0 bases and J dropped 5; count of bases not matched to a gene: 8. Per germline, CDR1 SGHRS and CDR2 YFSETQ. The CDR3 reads CASSLERAGVNEQYF. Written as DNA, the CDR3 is TGCGCCAGCAGCTTGGAGAGGGCGGGAGTTAACGAGCAGTACTTC.